This T cell receptor (beta chain) stems from a study of T cell responses to AZD1222 COVID-19 vaccine. Study observations and caveats: Mostly white British, mostly female donors; authors suggested clonal diversity may be underestimated. Vaccine-associated CD4 TCRs spanned spike, dominant at 160-218 and 743-854.

Produced via immunoSEQ multiplex PCR; TCRdb's table is partial and in-frame only. This sample has roughly 190,000 clones, with roughly 92% found just once. CDR1 and CDR2 (germline): MNHEY, SMNVEV (reference sequence). The CDR3 has 14 residues. The germline V and J ends were trimmed by 8 bases and 2 bases, with 15 bases remaining between them. Concerning this clone: Its matching antigen is unknown.

The chain has TRBV27 and TRBJ1-2; possible D gene TRBD1, 5 bases. This receptor was identified in an adult in good health. The specimen comprised peripheral blood, sampled on day 0 of AZD1222 vaccination. DNA for the CDR3: TGTGCCAGCCGTGCCTCGGACACAAACTATGGCTACACCTTC. This sequence encodes CASRASDTNYGYTF.